This TCR beta chain is drawn from a study of T cells in Graves' hyperthyroidism and ophthalmopathy. Regarding the study as a whole: Model predictions of ophthalmopathy came a median around 6.5 months before onset.

This clonotype was seen at least ten times. Its specificity is unknown. The CDR3 regions of TCR beta were amplified from RNA transcripts. Researchers ran a first-round RT-PCR on the TCR CDR3 using the HTBI primer set. TCRdb ran MiXCR on the multiplex PCR reads and lists one entry per CDR3 protein. The sample includes some 770,000 distinct CDR3 sequences, 16% of them seen just once. Exclusion followed for patients with uncontrolled infection, other autoimmune disease, pregnancy or lactation. V shed 4 bases and J 4 bases; nucleotides not matched to a gene: 6. CDR3 length equals 14 residues. Germline CDR1 and CDR2: SGHAT and FQNNGV.

J is TRBJ2-7 and V is TRBV11-2; 8 bases map to TRBD1. This receptor was taken from a young man with Graves' hyperthyroidism. Material: blood. CDR3 nucleotides: TGTGCCAGCAGCTCCCCGACAGGGGTATACGAGCAGTACTTC. Residues: CASSSPTGVYEQYF.